This T cell receptor (beta chain) was sequenced for a study of T cell clones after liver transplantation. Whole-study context: Post-transplant blood was tracked for graft-donor-reactive T cell clones identified in a pre-transplant mixed lymphocyte reaction. Blood was drawn pre-transplant, before withdrawal, and after full or failed withdrawal. Three of the eight recipients were HCV-positive; the rest had non-autoimmune, non-viral transplant indications.

The V segment lost 0 bases and the J segment 5 bases; nucleotides outside the gene matches: 13. The germline V gene encodes CDR1 SQVTM and CDR2 ANQGSEA. CDR3 size: 17 residues. Data came from immunoSEQ multiplex PCR; TCRdb stores just in-frame clones and leaves some out. The table includes about 99,000 clones, around four fifths detected once. This receptor was taken from a human donor who received a liver transplant. The gene calls are TRBV29-1 and TRBJ1-1; TRBD1 matches at 9 bases. The sample here was CD4+ T cells from blood, taken before liver transplant. The CDR3 coding sequence is TGCAGCGTTGAAGAGGGGGGGACAGGGAAGAGACAGACTGAAGCTTTCTTT. Amino acid sequence: CSVEEGGTGKRQTEAFF.